These 28 T cell receptor beta chains were sequenced from one sample in a study of human T cells and chemical hapten exposure. Time point specified: healthy volunteer bleed at 6 weeks. Unfractionated whole blood served as the source for total RNA extraction. MiXCR, applied by TCRdb to the RACE reads, yields one record per CDR3 protein. The data show over 35,000 distinct CDR3 sequences, 3.7% seen once. Sequencing input: whole blood. These receptors all stem from a human donor in good health. Some clones in this sample may be carry-over from other donors' samples.

The J gene is TRBJ1-4, the V gene TRBV2, with no clear D. CDR3 length equals 14 residues. V lost 4 bases and J 3 bases, leaving 9 bases between the germline ends. Germline lookup yields CDR1 SNHLY and CDR2 FYNNEI. The CDR3 here is CASSATRANEKLFF. In nucleotides, the CDR3 is TGTGCCAGCAGTGCCACACGGGCTAATGAAAAACTGTTTTTT.

This clonotype was picked up many times. The rearrangement links TRBV6-1 to TRBJ1-4, with 8 positions matching TRBD1. This CDR3 contains 14 residues. J lost 7 bases, V lost 5 bases, and 6 bases had no gene match. Germline V gene sequence: CDR1 MNHNS, CDR2 SASEGT. Here the CDR3 reads CASSLQGGSEKLFF. The CDR3 nucleotides read TGTGCCAGCAGTCTACAGGGGGGAAGTGAAAAACTGTTTTTT.

This clonotype came up many times. This rearrangement joins TRBV7-3 to TRBJ2-3; TRBD2 matches 15 bases. The trim removed 4 bases at V and 1 base at J, leaving 6 bases unmatched. CDR1 is SGHTA and CDR2 is FQGTGA in the germline V gene. This CDR3 contains 18 residues. The CDR3 DNA sequence: TGTGCCAGCAGCTCAGGACTAGCGGGAGGGCCGGGCACAGATACGCAGTATTTT. Residues: CASSSGLAGGPGTDTQYF. Drawing the rest from reference TRBV7-3 and TRBJ2-3, the complete variable domain is GAGVSQTPSNKVTEKGKYVELRCDPISGHTALYWYRQSLGQGPEFLIYFQGTGAADDSGLPNDRFFAVRPEGSVSTLKIQRTERGDSAVYLCASSSGLAGGPGTDTQYFGPGTRLTVL.

This clonotype was picked up a small number of times. V usage is TRBV29-1 and J usage is TRBJ1-2; D call uncertain. V was shortened by 5 bases and J by 4 bases, with 8 bases between the two germline ends. Germline assignment: CDR1 SQVTM and CDR2 ANQGSEA. The CDR3 contains 11 residues. CDR3 sequence: CSVLGSYGYTF. CDR3 nucleotides: TGCAGCGTTTTGGGCAGCTATGGCTACACCTTC.

This clonotype occurred a few times. This chain connects TRBV6-1 to TRBJ1-5; D not resolved. The V gene lost 7 bases and the J gene lost 1 base, with 17 bases spanning the gap. This CDR3 is built from 16 residues. CDR1 and CDR2 (germline): MNHNS, SASEGT. Written as DNA, the CDR3 is TGTGCCAGCACTTCCCGGTCCAACGGCAGCAATCAGCCCCAGCATTTT. This sequence encodes CASTSRSNGSNQPQHF.

The sample holds a few counts of this clonotype. The chain has TRBV7-9 and TRBJ1-2; 7 bases are shared with TRBD1. V gave up 5 bases and J gave up 4 bases; unmatched junction bases: 10. The V gene's germline CDR1 is SEHNR and CDR2 FQNEAQ (reference sequence). CDR3 length: 15 residues. This CDR3 is CASSEGTAGIYGYTF. Written as DNA, the CDR3 is TGTGCCAGCAGCGAAGGGACAGCGGGCATCTATGGCTACACCTTC.

This clonotype was counted a few times. Being one base from a much bigger clone, this may be a read error. V and J are TRBV6-6 and TRBJ2-7; D is possibly TRBD2 (5 bases). CDR3 length equals 14 residues. In germline, CDR1 is MNHNY, CDR2 SVGAGI (reference sequence). Trimming removed 7 bases from V and 6 bases from J, with 19 bases in between. The DNA of the CDR3 is TGTGCCAGCAACTCCGGGAACTTTACGATCGAGCAGTACTTC. It specifies CASNSGNFTIEQYF.

This clonotype was seen only a few times. The genes are TRBV28 and TRBJ2-7, with 8 positions matching TRBD2. With 4 bases clipped from V and 3 bases from J, the junction kept 11 bases outside the gene matches. The CDR3 totals 16 residues. Germline assignment: CDR1 MDHEN and CDR2 SYDVKM. CDR3 nucleotides: TGTGCCAGCAGTTCCTTTAACGGGAGGGCCCGCTACGAGCAGTACTTC. It yields the protein CASSSFNGRARYEQYF.

This clonotype appeared many times. The chain joins TRBV29-1 to TRBJ1-4, with D hard to call. Trimming took off 5 bases at V and 4 bases at J, with 11 bases between the two ends. The germline V gene encodes CDR1 SQVTM and CDR2 ANQGSEA. The CDR3 extends over 13 amino acids. The CDR3 sequence is CSVRVLVNEKLFF. In nucleotides, the CDR3 is TGCAGCGTTCGCGTCCTGGTTAATGAAAAACTGTTTTTT. Looking up the rest from reference TRBV29-1 and TRBJ1-4 gives the full variable domain: SAVISQKPSRDICQRGTSLTIQCQVDSQVTMMFWYRQQPGQSLTLIATANQGSEATYESGFVIDKFPISRPNLTFSTLTVSNMSPEDSSIYLCSVRVLVNEKLFFGSGTQLSVL.

Here the CDR3 reads CASGTSYGFF. CDR3 nucleotides: TGTGCGTCGGGGACTAGCTATGGGTTCTTC. V and J are TRBV12-3 or TRBV12-4 and TRBJ2-1; 9 bases are a match to TRBD2. CDR3 length: 10 residues.

As regards this clonotype: The junction shows a germline mismatch at one end, possibly a read error. This sequence joins TRBV24-1 and TRBJ2-1; TRBD2 matches at 8 bases. Germline V gives CDR1 KGHDR, CDR2 SFDVKD. This CDR3 is 15 amino acids long. The CDR3 protein is CATTDTSGPYNEQFF. DNA of the CDR3: TGTGCCACCACTGATACTAGCGGACCCTACAATGAGCAGTTCTTC.

This clonotype appeared many times. This chain connects TRBV5-1 to TRBJ2-1, with TRBD2 identical over 13 bases. Germline CDR1 is SGHRS and CDR2 is YFSETQ. V gave up 0 bases and J gave up 7 bases; unmatched junction bases: 4. This CDR3 contains 16 residues. The CDR3 sequence: CASSLGTSGSRNEQFF. As DNA, the CDR3 is TGCGCCAGCAGCTTGGGGACTAGCGGGAGTAGGAATGAGCAGTTCTTC.

Ten or more counts support this clonotype. The CDR3 region is CSVGGDGYTF. Written as DNA, the CDR3 is TGCAGCGTTGGAGGGGACGGCTACACCTTC. J is TRBJ1-2 and V is TRBV29-1; D is perhaps TRBD1 (5 bases). V shed 4 bases and J shed 8 bases, with 8 bases lying between them. Germline CDR1 and CDR2: SQVTM and ANQGSEA. The length of the CDR3 is 10 residues. Together with reference TRBV29-1 and TRBJ1-2, the CDR3 gives the full variable domain: SAVISQKPSRDICQRGTSLTIQCQVDSQVTMMFWYRQQPGQSLTLIATANQGSEATYESGFVIDKFPISRPNLTFSTLTVSNMSPEDSSIYLCSVGGDGYTFGSGTRLTVV.

In its sample, this clonotype was seen many times. The chain uses TRBV29-1 and TRBJ2-3; D gene unclear. The ends were cut back, 1 base at V and 0 bases at J, with 8 bases in the middle. CDR1 and CDR2 from the germline V gene are SQVTM and ANQGSEA. This CDR3 spans 14 amino acids. The DNA of the CDR3 is TGCAGCGTTGAAGCCCAGCAGAGCACAGATACGCAGTATTTT. Translation gives CSVEAQQSTDTQYF.

This clonotype was observed a few times. The rearrangement uses TRBV27 and TRBJ1-2, with D possibly TRBD1 on 5 matching bases. In germline, CDR1 is MNHEY, CDR2 SMNVEV (reference sequence). CDR3 length: 15 residues. The ends were cut back, 1 base at V and 1 base at J, with 10 bases in the middle. CDR3 residues: CASSLWGGDNYGYTF. CDR3 nucleotides: TGTGCCAGCAGTTTATGGGGAGGGGATAACTATGGCTACACCTTC.

In this sample, this clonotype turned up many times. The J gene is TRBJ1-5, the V gene TRBV30; no clear D gene. Trimming took off 4 bases at V and 1 base at J, with 8 bases between the two ends. The CDR3 is 13 amino acids. CDR1 and CDR2 from the germline V gene are GTSNPN and SVGIG (reference sequence). The CDR3 bases are TGTGCCTGGACAGTAGGGAGCAATCAGCCCCAGCATTTT. Translation: CAWTVGSNQPQHF.

This clonotype was observed at least ten times. The chain has TRBV5-6 and TRBJ2-7; 12 nucleotides agree with TRBD2. V lost 4 bases, J lost 7 bases, and 12 bases stayed unmatched. The CDR3 contains 16 residues. Germline CDR1 and CDR2: SGHDT and YYEEEE. The CDR3 loop reads CASSHTMGLAGSEQYF. The DNA for the CDR3 is TGTGCCAGCAGCCATACTATGGGACTAGCGGGTTCTGAGCAGTACTTC.

This clonotype was found many times. The V and J genes are TRBV27 and TRBJ2-3; D is uncertain. Germline loops: CDR1 MNHEY, CDR2 SMNVEV (reference sequence). V lost 3 bases and J 5 bases, leaving 3 bases between the germline ends. CDR3 size: 11 residues. The CDR3: CASSFRDTQYF. The CDR3 DNA is TGTGCCAGCAGTTTTAGAGATACGCAGTATTTT.

The table lists this clonotype with many counts. This CDR3 is CASSVGSGRAYEQYF. The CDR3 region has the DNA TGTGCCAGCAGCGTAGGCAGCGGGAGGGCCTACGAGCAGTACTTC. V and J are TRBV9 and TRBJ2-7; the match to TRBD2 covers 10 bases. The V segment lost 0 bases and the J segment 2 bases; nucleotides outside the gene matches: 2. Germline V CDR1 and CDR2: SGDLS, YYNGEE. CDR3 length: 15 amino acids.

This clonotype was detected a few times. DNA for the CDR3: TGTGCCAGCAGCCCGTTCGTCGCGTCGGGCCCTACTAACTATGGCTACACCTTC. Its protein product is CASSPFVASGPTNYGYTF. This chain uses TRBV7-8 with TRBJ1-2, with no clear D. Germline V CDR1 and CDR2: SGHVS, FQNEAQ. Trimming shortened V by 5 bases and J by 0 bases, and 22 bases separated the two germline ends. This CDR3 has 18 amino acids.

This clonotype showed up many times. This chain uses TRBV5-4 with TRBJ1-3; D perhaps matches TRBD1 (5 bases). The CDR3 extends over 16 amino acids. The V gene's germline CDR1 is SGHNT and CDR2 YYREEE (reference sequence). Deletions cut 4 bases from V and 3 bases from J, with 17 bases between. The CDR3 here is CASSRTVGGIGNTIYF. CDR3 nucleotide sequence: TGTGCCAGCAGCCGTACAGTCGGGGGGATTGGAAACACCATATATTTT.

This clonotype was picked up many times. The rearrangement joins TRBV12-3 or TRBV12-4 to TRBJ1-4, with D uncertain. V shed 5 bases and J shed 6 bases, with 16 bases lying between them. CDR3 length: 15 amino acids. This CDR3 is CASSRDASSHEKLFF. The CDR3 DNA reads TGTGCCAGCAGTCGGGATGCCTCATCCCATGAAAAACTGTTTTTT.

Ten or more counts support this clonotype. This chain connects TRBV29-1 to TRBJ1-1, with D possibly TRBD1 on 5 matching bases. With 1 base removed from V and 4 bases from J, the gap between germline ends came to 13 bases. The CDR3 spans 14 residues. Germline V lookup: CDR1 SQVTM, CDR2 ANQGSEA. The CDR3 sequence is CSVEGMGGGTEAFF. The CDR3 region has the DNA TGCAGCGTTGAAGGCATGGGGGGGGGCACTGAAGCTTTCTTT.

The table lists this clonotype with many counts. This chain joins TRBV4-1 and TRBJ2-1; D ambiguous. The CDR3 loop spans 15 amino acids. Germline V CDR1 and CDR2: MGHRA, YSYEKL. Trimming removed 1 base at V and 14 bases at J, with 21 bases between. This CDR3 is CASSQGSYGMQEEFF. The CDR3 DNA follows: TGCGCCAGCAGCCAAGGATCGTATGGGATGCAGGAAGAGTTCTTC.

This chain connects TRBV3-1 to TRBJ2-7; 9 nucleotides line up with TRBD2. Germline trimming cut 2 bases from V and 6 bases from J; bases unmatched to any gene: 8. In germline, CDR1 is LGHDT, CDR2 YNNKEL (reference sequence). This CDR3 has 15 amino acids. The CDR3 coding sequence is TGTGCCAGCAGCCAAACGCCTAGCGGGAAGGGCGAGCAGTACTTC. Its protein product is CASSQTPSGKGEQYF.

This clonotype was picked up many times. The rearrangement uses TRBV11-2 and TRBJ1-1; no clear D gene. Germline V gene data show CDR1 as SGHAT and CDR2 as FQNNGV. Trimming cost V 0 bases and J 9 bases, with 11 bases left between them. The length of the CDR3 is 13 residues. The chain's CDR3 is CASSLDSARQAFF. CDR3 sequence (DNA): TGTGCCAGCAGCTTAGATTCGGCAAGGCAAGCTTTCTTT.

This clonotype came up many times. The chain couples TRBV6-5 to TRBJ2-6; weak D call: TRBD2 (5 bases). Trimming left V 5 bases short and J 0 bases short, with 8 bases between. The CDR3 is 15 amino acids. Germline V gives CDR1 MNHEY, CDR2 SVGAGI. The CDR3 is CASSPRGSGANVLTF. The CDR3 nucleotides read TGTGCCAGCAGTCCACGGGGCTCTGGGGCCAACGTCCTGACTTTC.

In regard to this clonotype: A much larger clone differs by one base, so this may be a read error. J is TRBJ1-5 and V is TRBV27; D is uncertain. V lost 3 bases, J lost 0 bases, and 9 bases lay in between. CDR1 is MNHEY and CDR2 is SMNVEV in the germline V gene (reference sequence). The CDR3 totals 15 residues. The CDR3 protein is CASSLGWASNQPQHF. CDR3 sequence (DNA): TGTGCCAGCAGTTTGGGGTGGGCTAGCAATCAGCCCCAGCATTTT.